This T cell receptor beta chain comes out of a study of cytomegalovirus exposure and HLA in healthy donors. The PCR ran on 60 Vbeta and 13 Jbeta primers. Measured with immunoSEQ multiplex PCR; TCRdb has only the in-frame clones, and not every one. Seen here are around 160,000 clones, 60% to 80% observed once, and the top ten hold 11% to 15%. V lost 8 bases to trimming and J lost 8 bases; unmatched junction nucleotides: 8. This CDR3 comprises 12 residues. Germline V gene data show CDR1 as SNHLY and CDR2 as FYNNEI. In regard to this clone: Its antigen is currently unknown.

The study's findings and limits: Association of a missense DCLRE1C variant with TCR beta V- and J-gene trimming was reported in a later analysis. The Asian-associated ancestry cluster reportedly had fewer N-insertions than the roughly 670-donor mean in a later analysis.

The source material was PBMCs. This receptor was identified in a man aged 50-59 years in good health and CMV-seropositive. The genes are TRBV2 and TRBJ1-2, with 7 bases that match TRBD1. CDR3 amino acids: CASLTTGDGYTF. The CDR3 coding sequence is TGTGCCAGCCTTACTACAGGGGACGGCTACACCTTC.